This passage covers 21 T cell receptor beta chains from one sample sequenced in a study of blood T cell repertoires in COVID-19. Sequencing used immunoSEQ multiplex PCR; TCRdb keeps in-frame clones, though not all of them. The table shows 180,000 or so clones, with more than 70% occurring only once. The source material was PBMCs or T cells enriched from blood (not recorded which). These receptor sequences come from a man between 35 and 55 years old with acute COVID-19.

Only one count was recorded for this clone. This chain links TRBV6-5 with TRBJ1-5, with a possible D match to TRBD1 (6 bases). Germline CDR1 reads MNHEY; CDR2 reads SVGAGI. Trimming took 8 bases from V and 4 from J, leaving 12 bases between them. CDR3 size: 13 residues. The CDR3: CASDADRNQPQHF. Here the CDR3 DNA reads TGTGCCAGCGATGCCGACAGGAATCAGCCCCAGCATTTT.

J is TRBJ2-7 and V is TRBV11-2, with TRBD2 as a possible D gene (6 bases). Germline V lookup: CDR1 SGHAT, CDR2 FQNNGV. The CDR3 has 15 amino acids. Trimming pared 5 bases from V and 0 bases from J, leaving 14 bases between. The CDR3, as DNA: TGTGCCAGCAGCCCCCGGGGGTCGGGCTCCTACGAGCAGTACTTC. Its protein product is CASSPRGSGSYEQYF.

The gene calls are TRBV9 and TRBJ1-2; maybe TRBD1 (5 bases). This CDR3 has 13 residues. V lost 0 bases and J 6 bases, leaving 9 bases between the germline ends. Germline V gene sequence: CDR1 SGDLS, CDR2 YYNGEE. This CDR3 reads CASSVAREDGYTF. The CDR3 nucleotides are TGTGCCAGCAGCGTAGCCAGGGAGGATGGCTACACCTTC.

This chain links TRBV5-6 with TRBJ1-5; weak D call: TRBD1 (5 bases). CDR3 length: 16 amino acids. Germline lookup yields CDR1 SGHDT and CDR2 YYEEEE. V shed 4 bases and J shed 4 bases, with 18 bases lying between them. The CDR3 DNA follows: TGTGCCAGCAGCAACTCCGTACATAGACAGAATCAGCCCCAGCATTTT. Its translation: CASSNSVHRQNQPQHF.

For the CDR3, the DNA is TGTGCCAGCAGCCAGGGGGGACTAGCGGGAGTATCTGGGGCCAACGTCCTGACTTTC. Translated, it gives CASSQGGLAGVSGANVLTF. V gene TRBV5-4 combines with J gene TRBJ2-6, with 14 positions matching TRBD2. Germline CDR1 and CDR2: SGHNT and YYREEE (reference sequence). Trimming took 4 bases from V and 1 from J; bases not matched to a gene: 7. The CDR3 consists of 19 residues.

The J gene is TRBJ1-2, the V gene TRBV6-4, with a possible D match to TRBD1 (5 bases). The CDR3 contains 13 residues. With 2 bases removed from V and 4 bases from J, the gap between germline ends came to 8 bases. Germline V gives CDR1 MRHNA, CDR2 SNTAGT. CDR3 loop: CASSDDSIYGYTF. The DNA of the CDR3 is TGTGCCAGCAGTGACGACAGCATCTATGGCTACACCTTC.

The chain couples TRBV29-1 to TRBJ1-2; possible D gene TRBD1, 5 bases. The CDR3 totals 12 residues. CDR1 and CDR2 (germline): SQVTM, ANQGSEA. Deletions cut 3 bases from V and 6 bases from J, with 11 bases between. The CDR3 nucleotides read TGCAGCGTTGAGGGAGGGGAGGATGGCTACACCTTC. It is translated as CSVEGGEDGYTF. Complete variable domain (other parts from reference TRBV29-1 and TRBJ1-2): SAVISQKPSRDICQRGTSLTIQCQVDSQVTMMFWYRQQPGQSLTLIATANQGSEATYESGFVIDKFPISRPNLTFSTLTVSNMSPEDSSIYLCSVEGGEDGYTFGSGTRLTVV.

CDR3 protein: CASSPRTELNYGYTF. The CDR3 nucleotides are TGTGCCAGCAGCCCCCGGACAGAGTTGAACTATGGCTACACCTTC. V and J are TRBV7-2 and TRBJ1-2; weak D call: TRBD1 (6 bases). The germline gives CDR1 SGHTA, CDR2 FQGNSA. Trimming removed 5 bases from V and 2 bases from J, with 15 bases in between. The CDR3 consists of 15 residues.

The gene calls are TRBV11-1 and TRBJ2-1, with D possibly TRBD1 on 5 matching bases. CDR1 and CDR2 from the germline V gene are SGHAT and FQDESV (reference sequence). The V end was cut by 5 bases, the J end by 0 bases, with 11 bases between. This CDR3 comprises 15 residues. The CDR3 DNA reads TGTGCCAGCAGCCTTCATCAGGGCTCCTACAATGAGCAGTTCTTC. It codes for CASSLHQGSYNEQFF.

The chain uses TRBV7-9 and TRBJ2-1, with 8 positions matching TRBD1. The CDR3 runs to 14 residues. CDR1 SEHNR and CDR2 FQNEAQ come from the germline V gene (reference sequence). Losses at the gene ends were 5 bases for V and 2 bases for J; bases not matched to a gene: 2. The CDR3 protein is CASSRTGTYNEQFF. The CDR3 DNA reads as TGTGCCAGCAGCAGGACAGGGACCTACAATGAGCAGTTCTTC.

This clone was counted only a few times. The chain joins TRBV7-9 to TRBJ2-7; 9 positions match TRBD2. Per the germline V gene, CDR1 is SEHNR and CDR2 is FQNEAQ (reference sequence). The CDR3 contains 12 residues. V lost 5 bases to trimming and J lost 7 bases; unmatched junction nucleotides: 3. The CDR3 bases are TGTGCCAGCAGCGGGCGGGAGGGGGAGCAGTACTTC. It yields the protein CASSGREGEQYF. The full variable domain, its missing parts supplied by reference TRBV7-9 and TRBJ2-7, is DTGVSQNPRHKITKRGQNVTFRCDPISEHNRLYWYRQTLGQGPEFLTYFQNEAQLEKSRLLSDRFSAERPKGSFSTLEIQRTEQGDSAMYLCASSGREGEQYFGPGTRLTVT.

The count of this clone is one. The CDR3 region is CASSPSGNQYEQYF. CDR3 DNA: TGTGCCAGCAGCCCCAGCGGGAATCAGTACGAGCAGTACTTC. The chain links TRBV3-1 (or the pseudogene TRBV3-2) to TRBJ2-7, with TRBD2 identical over 7 bases. The CDR3 is made up of 14 amino acids. V lost 4 bases, J lost 4 bases, and 7 bases stayed unmatched. Germline V lookup: CDR1 LGHDT, CDR2 YNNKEL (reference sequence).

This clone appeared a single time. This rearrangement joins TRBV28 to TRBJ2-7, with D maybe TRBD1 (5 bases). Germline values: CDR1 MDHEN, CDR2 SYDVKM. V lost 7 bases and J lost 3, with 16 bases in between. The CDR3 consists of 14 residues. In nucleotides, the CDR3 is TGTGCCAGCACCGAAGGGGTGACGGGCTACGAGCAGTACTTC. Protein: CASTEGVTGYEQYF. The whole variable domain, filled in from reference TRBV28 and TRBJ2-7, reads DVKVTQSSRYLVKRTGEKVFLECVQDMDHENMFWYRQDPGLGLRLIYFSYDVKMKEKGDIPEGYSVSREKKERFSLILESASTNQTSMYLCASTEGVTGYEQYFGPGTRLTVT.

The chain has TRBV18 and TRBJ2-1; D might be TRBD2 (6 bases). The V and J ends lost 6 bases and 0 bases respectively, with 15 bases between them. The CDR3 consists of 16 residues. Per the germline V gene, CDR1 is KGHSH and CDR2 is LQKENI. The CDR3 DNA reads as TGTGCCAGCTCCCTTAGCGGAGGGAGCTCCTACAATGAGCAGTTCTTC. This sequence encodes CASSLSGGSSYNEQFF.

This chain joins TRBV7-8 and TRBJ2-5; D not resolved. V lost 3 bases and J 5 bases, leaving 7 bases between the germline ends. The germline V gene has CDR1 SGHVS and CDR2 FQNEAQ. This CDR3 comprises 12 residues. The CDR3 sequence: CASSLVGETQYF. The CDR3 nucleotides read TGTGCCAGCAGCTTGGTCGGGGAGACCCAGTACTTC.

The V and J genes are TRBV3-1 (or the pseudogene TRBV3-2) and TRBJ1-2; possibly TRBD1 for D (6 bases). The CDR3 has 14 amino acids. Trimming left V 4 bases short and J 7 bases short, with 16 bases between. Germline CDR1 LGHDT, CDR2 YNNKEL (reference sequence). The CDR3 region is CASSLSDRSGGYTF. The CDR3 DNA reads as TGTGCCAGCAGCCTCTCAGACAGGTCGGGTGGCTACACCTTC.

V usage is TRBV2 and J usage is TRBJ1-5, with 10 bases aligning to TRBD1. The CDR3 length is 13 residues. The V segment lost 4 bases and the J segment 6 bases; nucleotides outside the gene matches: 0. The germline CDR1 and CDR2 sequences are SNHLY and FYNNEI. This CDR3 reads CASSGDRGQPQHF. CDR3 DNA sequence: TGTGCCAGCAGTGGGGACAGGGGTCAGCCCCAGCATTTT.

V and J are TRBV7-9 and TRBJ2-5, with a possible D match to TRBD2 (7 bases). V dropped 6 bases and J dropped 7 bases, with 15 bases sitting between them. The CDR3 spans 13 residues. The germline gives CDR1 SEHNR, CDR2 FQNEAQ (reference sequence). The CDR3 here is CASSNSRGGTQYF. CDR3 DNA: TGTGCCAGCAGTAACTCGAGGGGGGGGACCCAGTACTTC.

The rearrangement links TRBV18 to TRBJ1-5; D remains ambiguous. This CDR3 contains 15 residues. V lost 3 bases to trimming and J lost 4 bases, with 13 bases between them. In germline, CDR1 is KGHSH, CDR2 LQKENI. The CDR3 DNA is TGTGCCAGCTCACCCACTAACGGTGCGAATCAGCCCCAGCATTTT. It translates to CASSPTNGANQPQHF.

The rearrangement uses TRBV18 and TRBJ1-5, with D unresolved. Germline assignment: CDR1 KGHSH and CDR2 LQKENI. The CDR3 contains 16 residues. V lost 6 bases and J 4 bases, leaving 19 bases between the germline ends. Written as DNA, the CDR3 is TGTGCCAGCTCTATAACTTTGGGAGAGGGAAATCAGCCCCAGCATTTT. Translated, it gives CASSITLGEGNQPQHF.

This chain links TRBV5-8 with TRBJ1-2; no definite D call. The germline CDR1 and CDR2 sequences are SGHTS and YDEGEE. The CDR3 consists of 14 residues. V was shortened by 0 bases and J by 6 bases, with 12 bases between the two germline ends. CDR3 residues: CASSLAETNHGYTF. The CDR3 coding sequence is TGTGCCAGCAGCTTGGCCGAGACAAATCATGGCTACACCTTC.